This TCR beta chain was recorded in a study of Ad26.COV2.S vaccination and SARS-CoV-2 variants. Study as a whole: Vaccine-arm donor from the placebo-controlled COV1001 Ad26.COV2.S trial.

The data were produced by immunoSEQ multiplex PCR, yet TCRdb's version contains in-frame clones alone and is incomplete. Here the sample spans hundreds of thousands of clones, approximately 81% being singletons. CDR1 SNHLY and CDR2 FYNNEI come from the germline V gene. Trimming took 6 bases from V and 2 from J, leaving 14 bases between them. This CDR3 is 15 amino acids long. The treatment: roughly 19 received Ad26.COV2.S at low or high dose, single or two shots; five or six received placebo; per-sample allocation not given. After the first vaccine or placebo injection, samples were drawn on day 63. In Boston, an adult donor aged 18-55 years took part. Study results and caveats: Vaccine and placebo recipients had comparable breadth of non-spike TCRs.

Worth noting for this clone: Its antigen is currently unknown.

The V call is TRBV2, the J call TRBJ2-1, with a tentative D call TRBD2 (7 bases). The TCR originated in a person aged 18-60 years who received the Ad26.COV2.S COVID-19 vaccine or a placebo. Sequences were derived from peripheral blood, sampled in a trial of Ad26.COV2.S vaccine versus placebo. CDR3 in amino acids: CASRGTGGAYNEQFF. The DNA for the CDR3 is TGTGCCAGCAGAGGTACGGGGGGCGCCTACAATGAGCAGTTCTTC. Based on the CDR3 plus reference TRBV2 and TRBJ2-1, the full variable domain is EPEVTQTPSHQVTQMGQEVILRCVPISNHLYFYWYRQILGQKVEFLVSFYNNEISEKSEIFDDQFSVERPDGSNFTLKIRSTKLEDSAMYFCASRGTGGAYNEQFFGPGTRLTVL.